These 10 T cell receptor beta chains were all obtained from the same sample, sequenced in a study of metastatic and nonmetastatic thyroid tumors. No treatment had been given to any patient before thyroid surgery. MiXCR was used by TCRdb to re-call the PCR reads. Among approximately 7,000 clones, about two fifths were seen once, and the ten largest hold 40%. The source material was tumor tissue. These receptors all come from a female donor with papillary thyroid cancer or a benign thyroid nodule (not recorded which). Some clones in this sample may be carry-over from other donors' samples.

This clone rates as large. This chain joins TRBV4-1 and TRBJ1-4; no definite D call. The length of the CDR3 is 14 residues. Germline lookup yields CDR1 MGHRA and CDR2 YSYEKL. Trimming cost V 2 bases and J 6 bases, with 10 bases left between them. The DNA of the CDR3 is TGCGCCAGCAGCCAATATCAGACTGATGAAAAACTGTTTTTT. The encoded protein is CASSQYQTDEKLFF.

Concerning this clone: Possible read error: a much larger clone is one base away. The chain combines TRBV5-8 with TRBJ2-2; D gene ambiguous. The CDR3 contains 14 residues. With 2 bases removed from V and 7 bases from J, the gap between germline ends came to 12 bases. Germline-derived CDR1 and CDR2 are SGHTS and YDEGEE. The CDR3 bases are TGTGCCAGCAGCTTCTGTGGCTATCACGGGGAGCTGTTTTTT. This sequence encodes CASSFCGYHGELFF.

V and J are TRBV15 and TRBJ2-7, with D tentatively TRBD1 (6 bases). V lost 5 bases to trimming and J lost 7 bases, with 18 bases between them. The CDR3 has 14 residues. The germline CDR1 and CDR2 sequences are LNHNV and YYDKDF (reference sequence). The CDR3 spells CATSDRTVPLEQYF. The DNA for the CDR3 is TGTGCCACCAGCGACCGGACAGTCCCGCTGGAGCAGTACTTC.

In this sample, this clone is medium-sized. The gene calls are TRBV28 and TRBJ2-1; D uncertain. Between the trimmed V and J ends, which lost 4 bases and 2 bases, there was a span of 6 bases. Germline V gene data show CDR1 as MDHEN and CDR2 as SYDVKM. The CDR3 runs to 13 residues. The chain's CDR3 is CASSSSPYNEQFF. CDR3 coding DNA: TGTGCCAGCAGTTCGTCACCCTACAATGAGCAGTTCTTC.

The rearrangement uses TRBV15 and TRBJ2-1; 7 bases match TRBD2. The CDR3 has 15 residues. Germline CDR1 and CDR2: LNHNV and YYDKDF (reference sequence). With 0 bases clipped from V and 7 bases from J, the junction kept 6 bases outside the gene matches. The CDR3 DNA is TGTGCCACCAGCAGAGATTGGACTAGTTCGAATGAGCAGTTCTTC. This sequence encodes CATSRDWTSSNEQFF.

There are a few counts of this clone. The same CDR3 can be traced to other DNA sequences in this sample. V usage is TRBV10-3 and J usage is TRBJ1-1; TRBD1 might be the D (5 bases). The CDR3 runs to 14 residues. Trimming stripped 7 bases from V and 4 bases from J, with 16 bases between. Germline CDR1 reads ENHRY; CDR2 reads SYGVKD. The CDR3 reads CAIMSSGTGTEAFF. The CDR3 DNA reads as TGTGCCATCATGTCGTCAGGGACTGGCACTGAAGCTTTCTTT.

The rearrangement joins TRBV20-1 to TRBJ2-5; D is unresolved. The length of the CDR3 is 16 residues. Germline values: CDR1 DFQATT, CDR2 SNEGSKA (reference sequence). Trimming removed 0 bases at V and 7 bases at J, with 21 bases between. The chain's CDR3 is CSARDWSLADGVTQYF. The DNA of the CDR3 is TGCAGTGCTAGAGATTGGTCACTCGCCGATGGGGTGACCCAGTACTTC.

This clone was seen only a few times. The chain joins TRBV15 to TRBJ1-4, with unresolved D. The V gene's germline CDR1 is LNHNV and CDR2 YYDKDF (reference sequence). Trimming shortened V by 0 bases and J by 6 bases, and 14 bases separated the two germline ends. This CDR3 region has 16 residues. CDR3 sequence reads: CATSRDRQARDEKLFF. CDR3 DNA: TGTGCCACCAGCAGAGATCGGCAGGCGAGAGATGAAAAACTGTTTTTT. The full variable domain, with the rest looked up from reference TRBV15 and TRBJ1-4, is DAMVIQNPRYQVTQFGKPVTLSCSQTLNHNVMYWYQQKSSQAPKLLFHYYDKDFNNEADTPDNFQSRRPNTSFCFLDIRSPGLGDTAMYLCATSRDRQARDEKLFFGSGTQLSVL.

Relative to its sample, this clone is medium-sized. The gene calls are TRBV4-3 and TRBJ2-7, with a tentative D call TRBD2 (5 bases). The V and J ends lost 0 bases and 7 bases respectively, with 10 bases between them. The CDR3 covers 13 residues. The germline CDR1 and CDR2 sequences are LGHNA and YSLEER. Written as DNA, the CDR3 is TGCGCCAGCAGCCAAGATGGGGAGCAGGAGCAGTACTTC. It specifies CASSQDGEQEQYF.

This chain joins TRBV20-1 and TRBJ2-7; perhaps TRBD1 as D (5 bases). The CDR3 extends over 14 amino acids. V lost 1 base, J lost 3 bases, and 13 bases lay in between. The germline CDR1 and CDR2 sequences are DFQATT and SNEGSKA (reference sequence). This CDR3 reads CSARGTGINYEQYF. The CDR3 DNA reads as TGCAGTGCTAGAGGCACAGGAATTAACTACGAGCAGTACTTC.